These 8 T cell receptor beta chains were sequenced from one sample in a study of response to subunit inactivated influenza vaccine (dated by TCRdb to the late 2010s). Library generation was performed with RT-PCR. This sample was sequenced with an Illumina HiSeq 2500. In TCRdb, the public reads were trimmed at Q25 with fastp and aligned with MiXCR, with productive beta chains retained. Rows with one shared CDR3 protein collapse into an entry with the most common genes and DNA. The sample table holds 590,000 or so distinct CDR3 sequences, of which 14% were seen once. The ten largest clonotypes hold less than 9% of the sample. Sequencing used PBMCs from blood, obtained 14 to 15 days before vaccination. These receptor sequences come from a man aged 45-65 years who received an inactivated influenza vaccine. Donor details come from another sample of the same person, matched by shared clones.

This clonotype was seen only a few times. The V and J genes are TRBV2 and TRBJ1-1; D is uncertain. The CDR3 is 13 amino acids. CDR1 SNHLY and CDR2 FYNNEI come from the germline V gene. V gave up 2 bases and J gave up 7 bases, with 11 bases separating them. This CDR3 reads CASSENSFGEAFF. CDR3 coding DNA: TGTGCCAGCAGTGAAAATAGTTTCGGTGAAGCTTTCTTT.

CDR3 residues: CASSSSRDQYRGLFYEQYF. CDR3 sequence (DNA): TGTGCCAGCAGTTCGAGTAGGGACCAATACAGGGGGCTGTTCTACGAGCAGTACTTC. This chain links TRBV6-2 or TRBV6-3 with TRBJ2-7; TRBD1 aligns across 9 bases. The junction had 19 bases not matched to a gene; V was cut back by 4 bases and J by 3 bases. The CDR3 covers 19 residues. Germline lookup yields CDR1 MNHEY and CDR2 SVGEGT.

This rearrangement joins TRBV9 to TRBJ1-3; D ambiguous. Deletions cut 0 bases from V and 0 bases from J, with 7 bases between. CDR1 is SGDLS, CDR2 YYNGEE, per germline. The length of the CDR3 is 15 residues. CDR3 loop: CASSVGGLSGNTIYF. The CDR3 bases are TGTGCCAGCAGCGTAGGAGGGCTCTCTGGAAACACCATATATTTT.

V usage is TRBV29-1 and J usage is TRBJ2-1; 11 positions match TRBD2. Germline CDR1 and CDR2: SQVTM and ANQGSEA. Trimming at V came to 7 bases and at J to 7 bases, leaving 9 bases not matched to a gene. The CDR3 length is 14 residues. The CDR3 loop is CSGRPSGRMNEQFF. In nucleotides, the CDR3 is TGCAGCGGGCGGCCTAGCGGGAGGATGAATGAGCAGTTCTTC.

This clonotype was seen many times. The rearrangement links TRBV9 to TRBJ2-3, with D perhaps matching TRBD1 or TRBD2 (5 bases each). The germline V gene has CDR1 SGDLS and CDR2 YYNGEE. The CDR3 covers 15 residues. V lost 3 bases and J lost 1, with 12 bases in between. The CDR3 loop reads CASSGTPGRTDTQYF. The CDR3 bases are TGTGCCAGCAGCGGTACACCGGGACGCACAGATACGCAGTATTTT.

This clonotype was detected only a few times. As DNA, the CDR3 is TGCAGTGCTGGAAATGGTGGGTCGAGCAATCAGCCCCAGCATTTT. Its protein is CSAGNGGSSNQPQHF. The J gene is TRBJ1-5, the V gene TRBV20-1; D is unresolved. Germline assignment: CDR1 DFQATT and CDR2 SNEGSKA (reference sequence). The CDR3 totals 15 residues. V dropped 5 bases and J dropped 1 base, with 15 bases sitting between them.

A few counts support this clonotype. J is TRBJ1-4 and V is TRBV5-6; D may be TRBD1 (6 bases). Germline V gene data show CDR1 as SGHDT and CDR2 as YYEEEE. V dropped 6 bases and J dropped 8 bases, with 17 bases sitting between them. The CDR3 is 14 amino acids. The CDR3 DNA sequence: TGTGCCAGCACCGCGCAGGGGTTACGAGAAAAACTGTTTTTT. Protein product: CASTAQGLREKLFF.

This clonotype was detected ten times or more. The genes are TRBV28 and TRBJ1-1, with D unclear. The germline CDR1 and CDR2 sequences are MDHEN and SYDVKM. The CDR3 contains 12 residues. Trimming shortened V by 5 bases and J by 3 bases, and 7 bases separated the two germline ends. The CDR3 DNA sequence: TGTGCCAGCAGTACCGTGTACACTGAAGCTTTCTTT. This codes for CASSTVYTEAFF.